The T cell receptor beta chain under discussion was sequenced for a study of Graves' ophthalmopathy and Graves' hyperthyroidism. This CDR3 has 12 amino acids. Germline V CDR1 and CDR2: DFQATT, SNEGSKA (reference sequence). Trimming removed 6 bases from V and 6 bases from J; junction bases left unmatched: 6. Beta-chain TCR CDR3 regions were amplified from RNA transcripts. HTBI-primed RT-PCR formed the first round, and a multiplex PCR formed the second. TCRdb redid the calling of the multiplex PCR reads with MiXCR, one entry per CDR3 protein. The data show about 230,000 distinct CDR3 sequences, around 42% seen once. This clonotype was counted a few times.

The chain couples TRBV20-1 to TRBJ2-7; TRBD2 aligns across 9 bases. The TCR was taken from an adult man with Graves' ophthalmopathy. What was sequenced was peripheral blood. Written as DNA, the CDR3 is TGCAGTGCCAGCCTAGCGGGAAGCGAGCAGTACTTC. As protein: CSASLAGSEQYF.